These T cell receptor beta chains were read from a single sample in a study of post-analysis software for immune sequencing data. TCRdb re-called the PCR reads through MiXCR, storing one row per CDR3 protein. This table holds almost 700,000 distinct CDR3 sequences, 55% to 60% found once. Sequencing was carried out using blood. These receptors were taken from a girl aged 2 to 9 with multiple sclerosis. Each CDR3 is given with its conserved first and last residue. Each record gives: clone size, D gene, J gene, V gene, CDR3 DNA, CDR3 protein. D genes are given only for firm matches. Only part of the rows carry a size: once, few, many, or a class if the clone is expanded.

clone_size: -; d_call: TRBD1; j_call: TRBJ2-3; v_call: TRBV20-1; cdr3_nt: TGCAGTGCCGCCGGGACAGGGGGCACAGATACGCAGTATTTT; cdr3_aa: CSAAGTGGTDTQYF
clone_size: -; d_call: -; j_call: TRBJ2-2; v_call: TRBV6-1; cdr3_nt: TGTGCCAGCAGGCGGGGAGAGAACACCGGGGAGCTGTTTTTT; cdr3_aa: CASRRGENTGELFF
clone_size: -; d_call: -; j_call: TRBJ1-1; v_call: TRBV10-3; cdr3_nt: TGCGCCATCAGTGATTTAGGGGACACTGAAGCTTTCTTT; cdr3_aa: CAISDLGDTEAFF
clone_size: few; d_call: -; j_call: TRBJ2-3; v_call: TRBV6-4; cdr3_nt: TGTGCCAGCAGTGACTCGGATAGCGCAACGCAGTATTTT; cdr3_aa: CASSDSDSATQYF
clone_size: -; d_call: TRBD1; j_call: TRBJ2-7; v_call: TRBV12-3/TRBV12-4; cdr3_nt: TGTGCCAGCAGTTCCGGACAGGGCCTATCCTACGAGCAGTACTTC; cdr3_aa: CASSSGQGLSYEQYF
clone_size: -; d_call: -; j_call: TRBJ2-5; v_call: TRBV20-1; cdr3_nt: TGCAGTGCTAGTGGGGACGGGGAGGAGACCCAGTACTTC; cdr3_aa: CSASGDGEETQYF
clone_size: -; d_call: -; j_call: TRBJ2-1; v_call: TRBV2; cdr3_nt: TGTGCCAGCAAAGTGGCAGGGGGAAGTTACGGGACTTACAATGAGCAGTTCTTC; cdr3_aa: CASKVAGGSYGTYNEQFF
clone_size: -; d_call: -; j_call: TRBJ2-7; v_call: TRBV3-1; cdr3_nt: TGTGCCAGCAGCCAAGAGATTCCGGCGGGCCACGAGCAGTACTTC; cdr3_aa: CASSQEIPAGHEQYF
clone_size: -; d_call: -; j_call: TRBJ2-5; v_call: TRBV27; cdr3_nt: TGTGCCAGCAGTTTATTCATTCGCGAGACCCAGTACTTC; cdr3_aa: CASSLFIRETQYF
clone_size: once; d_call: -; j_call: TRBJ1-5; v_call: TRBV7-2; cdr3_nt: TGTGCCAGCAGCCGGACAGAATACAATCAGCCCCAGCATTTT; cdr3_aa: CASSRTEYNQPQHF
clone_size: -; d_call: TRBD1; j_call: TRBJ1-5; v_call: TRBV3-1; cdr3_nt: TGTGCCAGCAGCCGGGGGACAGGGGGCTCGGGACAGCCCCAGCATTTT; cdr3_aa: CASSRGTGGSGQPQHF
clone_size: -; d_call: TRBD1; j_call: TRBJ2-7; v_call: TRBV29-1; cdr3_nt: TGCAGCGCTGGGGTCGGACAGGGGGCCGACGAGCAGTACTTC; cdr3_aa: CSAGVGQGADEQYF
clone_size: few; d_call: -; j_call: TRBJ1-1; v_call: TRBV27; cdr3_nt: TGTGCCAGCAGTTTCGGGGGGGACACTGAAGCTTTCTTT; cdr3_aa: CASSFGGDTEAFF
clone_size: -; d_call: TRBD2; j_call: TRBJ2-1; v_call: TRBV29-1; cdr3_nt: TGCAGCGTTAAAGGCGGGAGGGCTGGAAATGAGCAGTTCTTC; cdr3_aa: CSVKGGRAGNEQFF
clone_size: -; d_call: -; j_call: TRBJ2-7; v_call: TRBV20-1; cdr3_nt: TGCAGTGCTAGCGGTAGCGGCACCTACGAGCAGTACTTC; cdr3_aa: CSASGSGTYEQYF
clone_size: -; d_call: -; j_call: TRBJ2-1; v_call: TRBV5-1; cdr3_nt: TGCGCCGGCAGCTTGGGGCAGGGGAGTCTGTTCTTC; cdr3_aa: CAGSLGQGSLFF
clone_size: -; d_call: TRBD1; j_call: TRBJ2-1; v_call: TRBV7-9; cdr3_nt: TGTGCCAGCAGCTTGATCAGGGGGCGGAGGAATGAGCAGTTCTTC; cdr3_aa: CASSLIRGRRNEQFF